This TCR beta chain was profiled in a study of long-term antiretroviral therapy in people with HIV (dated 2022 in TCRdb). For context, the study as a whole: The earliest samples were collected about a decade before the 2015 WHO recommendation for immediate ART, when ART was typically delayed until CD4 counts fell. A retrospective serial study tested whether changes in peripheral blood TRB repertoire composition and diversity were associated with ART initiation and durable HIV suppression. A total of 192 cryopreserved PBMC samples were contributed to the cohort by 30 adults with confirmed HIV infection, with samples collected serially over a mean of 6 years (range 1-12). About 35% of the 30 participants with HIV were female. No cross-contamination during QIAcube processing turned up in test extractions that ran a monoclonal T-cell line alongside 33 polyclonal samples.

The research as a whole found: The repertoire was dominated across all time points by expanded TRB clones identified before ART initiation, although this dominance was seen to fluctuate and to decrease in many PLHIV after ART. Inferences about post-ART repertoire changes are limited because no data were available on ART adherence, viral resistance or therapy changes. Unsorted PBMC were profiled instead of sorted CD4+ and CD8+ T cells because pre-ART samples had limited cell numbers. The samples span the years 2004 to 2017, and the ART regimens used may be less effective than current regimens. Compared with controls, HIV repertoires had narrower CDR3 length ranges, and the network structure pointed to an antigen-experienced repertoire that shifted only slightly toward naive after ART. ART initiation was associated with a significant increase in TRB diversity, but diversity stayed significantly below transplant donor controls even after long-term ART. Limited PBMC availability meant only the TCR beta chain was sequenced, without alpha chain pairing.

As regards this clone: This receptor's antigen is unknown. It has no much larger one-base neighbor in the sample; base qualities were not kept.

Participants were included only if at least one PBMC sample before ART initiation and at least two post-ART samples were available. Every participant with HIV received treatment in the United States of America. Before DNA extraction, cryopreserved samples containing 1-10 million PBMC were thawed and washed. At the time of the earliest PBMC sample, participants with HIV were aged between about 20 and 55 years. PBMC samples were contributed by each participant from 1-4 timepoints before ART initiation and 2-8 timepoints after ART initiation, with a median of 7 samples. For every participant, serial HIV viral load, CD4+ T-cell count, ART history and demographic data were obtained. Genomic DNA was extracted from unsorted PBMC with a Qiagen kit on a QIAcube, with processing performed in batches of 12 samples. CDR3 length: 14 amino acids, cysteine to phenylalanine. Here the CDR3 DNA is all that survives: 42 bases in frame from base 1. The CDR1 and CDR2 encoded by the germline V gene are MDHEN and SYDVKM. Trimming removed 5 bases from V and 4 bases from J, leaving 15 bases between the germline ends.

The immunoSEQ hsTCRB v3.0 assay was used at survey level resolution to sequence the TRB variable region. The targeted TRB sequencing depth was roughly 35,000-50,000 T-cell genomes per sample. Pooled TRB libraries were sequenced on an Illumina MiSeq with a v3 150-cycle kit. The study's own analysis went as follows. Analysis of repertoires was carried out in R inside a reproducible Nextflow workflow spanning QC, data transformation and analysis. Custom analyses were implemented in LymphoSeq2, an R package for AIRR-Seq data exploration. A few samples that produced fewer than 5000 total TRB sequences were removed, so 188 HIV repertoires were analyzed. Of the roughly 180 retained HIV repertoires, over 55 were collected before and roughly 130 after ART initiation. Repertoires were downsampled to 5000 TRB nucleotide sequences, with summary statistics averaged over 100 downsampling iterations. TRB sequences were retained for analysis only if CDR3 regions of at least seven amino acids were present. Two measures captured diversity: a Shannon entropy-derived clonality score and the Gini coefficient. In the repertoire networks, any two of the top 5000 CDR3 amino acid sequences were connected whenever the two sequences differed by an edit distance of one. For TRB CDR3 amino acid sequences, antigen specificity groups and MHC restriction were predicted with GLIPH2. To flag known associations with CMV, EBV, HIV or tissue antigens, CDR3 amino acid sequences were compared against VDJdb and McPAS-TCR. Pre-ART, post-ART and control groups were compared with Wilcoxon signed-rank tests and Holm-Bonferroni correction. This is the immuneACCESS table as TCRdb keeps it, with only in-frame sequences that have V and J called. A part of the clones is gone; compared with another copy, unresolved V genes explain less than half, and the rest is unexplained. V and J calls and clone size are those listed in that table; D and trimming were worked out from the DNA. The table for this sample lists tens of thousands of clones; approximately 86% of them were counted only once. Approximately 5% of the sample comes from the top ten.

The V gene is TRBV28 and the J gene is TRBJ2-7; the D gene lacks a confident call. This clonotype was obtained from a man between 60 and 70 years old with HIV. The specimen comprised unsorted PBMCs, sampled 1.3 years after starting antiretroviral therapy. The DNA sequence reads TGTGCCAGCAGTCCACCCAAGGTTCCATACGAGCAGTACTTC. Its translation is CASSPPKVPYEQYF.